The following is a T cell receptor beta chain sequence with its context. This clone was found a few times. No cognate antigen has been identified for it. Base quality data are lacking; no much larger clone is found one base away. This sample was included in a study of cytomegalovirus exposure and HLA in healthy donors (dated by TCRdb to the late 2010s). About the full investigation: An earlier analysis of some 600 of the donors reported 276 Gb of sequence data and 100 million to 120 million unique TCR beta sequences obtained from 180 million or so T cells. Among the roughly 380 genotyped donors, roughly 80% belonged to the genetic ancestry cluster associated with self-reported Caucasian donors. An early release covering more than 500 HLA-typed donors comprised about 310 gigabases of sequencing data and 65 million to 100 million unique TCR sequences. In a later genetic analysis, genome-wide SNP genotypes for about three fifths of the roughly 670 donors were used, and that subset was treated as a discovery cohort. In an earlier analysis of 500 to 650 of the donors, high-throughput TCR beta sequencing was used to judge whether each TCR beta V gene segment behaved as functional or pseudogenic. HLA typing included class I and class II loci at four-digit resolution. Besides the first cohort of 550 to 750 subjects, a separate validation cohort made up of 120 different subjects was used. All discovery cohort repertoires had been generated on a single sequencing platform. The study used immunosequencing to profile the T cell repertoires of approximately 630 subjects and linked those repertoires to cytomegalovirus serostatus. Donor age, sex, ethnicity and CMV serostatus were compiled together with the repertoire data. On average, around 200,000 unique TCR beta nucleotide sequences were sequenced per donor among more than 350 genotyped donors of the cohort, with approximately 18% of those sequences being non-productive. The later analysis used no new phenotypic data to find candidate immune exposures, relying instead on TCR beta sequences and their occurrence across donors. The number of typed donors differed by locus: roughly 629-630 for A, B, C, DRB1 and DQB1; some 540 for DQA1; over 600 for DPA1; and 400 to 480 for DPB1. In a later analysis, previously published TCR beta repertoires from 550 to 700 donors were re-analyzed and high-resolution HLA genotyping was added so that TCR occurrence patterns could be studied. The study was designed to test whether signatures of past pathogen exposure could be identified by cataloging public T cell receptors. Roughly five DR-DQ haplotypes were handled as single units for association and clustering, since linkage in the cohort was strong. The study combined high-throughput TCR immunosequencing, statistical association of individual TCRs with disease status, and machine learning to predict cytomegalovirus infection status. Summary of the overall study and its limitations: The authors suggested that the approach could potentially be generalized to other disease states and immunological phenotypes. In a later analysis, over 15,000 TCR beta sequences were associated with specific HLA alleles at a false discovery rate of 0.05. A later analysis found that HLA-associated TCR beta chains were more clonally expanded and had lower generation probabilities than equally common non-associated chains. An association between a missense DCLRE1C variant and V-gene and J-gene trimming of TCR beta chains was found in a later genetic analysis and replicated in an independent cohort. The presence/absence analyses assumed that sequencing depth was roughly uniform across donors, and that assumption may not be true. This cohort had only TCR beta chains sequenced, and the lack of alpha or paired-chain data limited which features could be detected. In the study, 150 to 200 TCR beta chains were listed as associated with cytomegalovirus. A few of the identified cytomegalovirus-associated TCR beta chains were confirmed in vitro to be specific for cytomegalovirus antigens. In an earlier analysis of about 550 of the donors, most TCR beta V segments were observed in productive rearrangements about 87% or about 30% of the time, broadly matching IMGT annotations. A later analysis reported that several top co-occurrence clusters appeared linked to parvovirus B19, influenza, CMV and Epstein-Barr virus. Some IMGT-functional V segments, including TRBV6-2 and TRBV6-3, could not be told apart with the 87-base-pair reads, so those segments were excluded. Because counts were too low, seventeen rarely observed V segments, including chromosome 9 orphons, were excluded from the earlier analysis of 587 of the donors. Most TCR sequences were observed very rarely across donors, whereas some public TCRs were present in many individuals. A further reported finding was that TCR beta sequences accurately predicted the HLA-A and HLA-B alleles for most subjects in the first cohort. According to a later genetic analysis, donors in an Asian-associated ancestry cluster had fewer N-insertions in productive TCRs than the approximately 710-donor mean. In a later analysis, TCR association rates were found to vary across HLA loci, with the most associated TCRs seen for DRB1 alleles and the fewest for HLA-C alleles. Because some donors lacked HLA typing at each locus, the association tests relied only on the typed subset. According to a later analysis, most CMV-associated TCR beta chains appeared to be HLA-restricted, and the HLA associations seemed to be driven largely by CMV exposure. In both the original and validation cohorts, the classifier was reported to diagnose cytomegalovirus status with high specificity and sensitivity. A group of highly shared sequence variants was considered likely to be a technical artifact of the sequencing pipeline. The only immune exposure information available for the cohort was CMV serostatus. Linkage disequilibrium might explain the correlated functional status among segregating V segments, but an unknown experimental factor could not be ruled out. When HLA alleles, especially DR and DQ, strongly co-occurred, attributing TCR associations to individual alleles was difficult.

The cohort comprised fewer than 750 healthy bone marrow donors. All cohort members were sampled while nominally healthy, although unrecorded immune exposures were likely present. The donor was CMV seronegative and was included in the group of about 350 seronegative cohort members. Every donor gave a peripheral blood sample, and the peripheral blood mononuclear cells from that sample were used for TCR beta sequencing. The Qiagen DNeasy Blood Extraction Kit was used to extract genomic DNA from the blood cell samples. The junction carries 16 bases between V and J, which are trimmed by 7 bases and 0 bases respectively. For CDR1 and CDR2, the germline V gene (reference sequence) lists MNHEY and SMNVEV. The CDR3 runs 16 residues from the cysteine to the phenylalanine. Only CDR3 DNA remains: 48 bases, in frame from the first base. Library construction relied on the immunoSEQ multiplex PCR assay. For the multiplex PCR, a mixture combining 60 forward primers for TCR Vbeta segments and 13 reverse primers for TCR Jbeta segments was used. The CDR3 region of rearranged TCR beta genes was amplified from genomic DNA with a multiplex PCR assay. The Illumina HiSeq System was used to sequence the amplified TCR beta libraries as 87-base-pair reads. The source study handled its data this way. In a later analysis, some 80 million unique TCR beta chains were counted across the 650 to 750 repertoires, and about 9.9 million of these chains were shared by at least two donors. Raw reads were error-corrected and collapsed into unique sequences by a nearest-neighbor algorithm in which closely related sequences were merged to remove PCR and sequencing errors. V, D and J gene segments were assigned by aligning CDR3 sequences to IMGT reference sequences. Each retained sequence needed at least a six-nucleotide match to both a V gene segment and a J gene segment. Rearrangements were classified as productive when the CDR3 lacked stop codons and remained in frame with V and J, and all other rearrangements were classified as non-productive. CDR3 was defined by IMGT convention, running from the second conserved V-encoded cysteine to the conserved J-encoded phenylalanine. In an earlier analysis of 550 to 650 of the donors, sequences lacking an unambiguous match to a single V gene segment were excluded. In an earlier analysis of several hundred of the donors, V segments were called functional above 56.7% productive rearrangements and were called segregating when the between-donor standard deviation exceeded 5%. To diagnose cytomegalovirus status from the catalog of TCR beta chain sequences, a statistical classification framework was built. A later analysis assigned V and J genes by comparing TCR nucleotide sequences with IMGT/GENE-DB human TR gene sequences. In a later analysis, CDR3 sequences and most-parsimonious VDJ recombination scenarios were assigned using the TCRdist pipeline. In a later analysis, each TCR beta chain was defined by its CDR3 amino acid sequence together with its V-gene family, and reads without a unique V-gene family were excluded. A later analysis removed several hundred highly shared, low-generation-probability nucleotide sequences to deal with suspected cross-contamination and a sequencing artifact. In a later analysis, a clonal expansion index for each public chain was calculated from normalized within-repertoire ranks of inferred template counts. In a later analysis, generation probabilities were computed using a VDJ recombination model fitted to out-of-frame rearrangements, and the results were checked against IGoR. In a later analysis, TCR-TCR, TCR-HLA and TCR-CMV co-occurrence was scored with hypergeometric tests, and a repertoire-size bias correction was applied to TCR pairs. A later analysis estimated false discovery rates by permuting HLA or CMV assignments 20 times. In a later analysis, co-occurring TCRs were grouped using DBSCAN, and TCRdist sequence similarity was added for clustering within HLA-allele-positive subsets. Co-occurrence clustering excluded repertoires with fewer than 30,000 or more than 120,000 public chains, plus five with anomalous nucleotide sharing. TCRdb retrieved this table from immuneACCESS and kept in-frame rearrangements only. Not all clones are present; in checked studies, unresolved V genes account for under half, and no reason is known for the remainder. The V and J calls and clone size are taken from that table; D and trimming were inferred from the DNA. Here the sample has more than 90,000 clones; approximately 76% occur a single time. The ten largest account for 4.1% of the sample.

The receptor was derived from a man between 35 and 55 years old in good health and CMV-seronegative. Recombination connected TRBV27 to TRBJ2-1, with a tentative D gene TRBD2 over 5 matching bases. The sample was PBMCs. CDR3 region: CASTIRTGSSYNEQFF. The nucleotide sequence reads TGTGCCAGCACCATTAGGACTGGGAGCTCCTACAATGAGCAGTTCTTC.